This TCR beta chain was sequenced in a study of blood T cell repertoires in COVID-19. For the study at large: The United States, Italy and Spain supplied acute and convalescent COVID-19 samples.

The V and J ends lost 9 bases and 6 bases respectively, with 15 bases between them. This CDR3 spans 14 amino acids. Germline V CDR1 and CDR2: SNHLY, FYNNEI. Authors' data handling: Amplification of reference gene primers was used by the study to estimate nucleated cell counts. Using immunoSEQ multiplex PCR, the repertoire was profiled, and TCRdb retains in-frame clones only, with some absent. V and J calls plus clone size are reproduced from that table; the DNA served to infer D and trimming. The table lists 300,000 to 400,000 clones, approximately 87% of them singletons. The J gene is TRBJ1-6, the V gene TRBV2; possible D gene TRBD1, 5 bases. The sequence came from a woman aged 55-69 years with COVID-19, enrolled during active disease. Sequenced sample: peripheral blood. Here the CDR3 reads CASLYRRGNSPLHF. DNA of the CDR3: TGTGCCAGTCTATACAGGCGGGGTAATTCACCCCTCCACTTT.